This T cell receptor (beta chain) was sequenced for a study of cytomegalovirus exposure and HLA in healthy donors. Broader study findings: An ancestry cluster, one associated with Asian ancestry, reportedly showed fewer N-insertions than the approximately 650-donor mean in a later analysis. A few of the chains that were CMV-associated were confirmed in vitro to be specific for CMV antigens. The study flagged 150 to 200 TCR beta chains as cytomegalovirus-associated. Earlier findings revealed that most TCR beta V segments proved productive either about 87% or about 30% of the time.

Remarks on this clone: Its target is not known.

The PCR had 60 Vbeta and 13 Jbeta primers. Assay used: immunoSEQ multiplex PCR; TCRdb lists only in-frame clones, some missing. The repertoire holds under 250,000 clones, around 79% seen once, with roughly 4.5% in the top ten. The sequenced sample was PBMCs. The receptor comes from a woman in her 30s in good health and CMV-seropositive.

Here the CDR3 DNA reads TGTGCCAGCAGCCGGAGGAACACTGAAGCTTTCTTT. It encodes CASSRRNTEAFF. V and J are TRBV7-9 and TRBJ1-1; D remains unclear. This CDR3 has 12 amino acids. V was shortened by 5 bases and J by 1 base, with 5 bases between the two germline ends. Germline-derived CDR1 and CDR2 are SEHNR and FQNEAQ (reference sequence). Full variable domain (remainder filled in from reference TRBV7-9 and TRBJ1-1): DTGVSQNPRHKITKRGQNVTFRCDPISEHNRLYWYRQTLGQGPEFLTYFQNEAQLEKSRLLSDRFSAERPKGSFSTLEIQRTEQGDSAMYLCASSRRNTEAFFGQGTRLTVV.